This T cell receptor beta chain was recorded in a study of Graves' ophthalmopathy and Graves' hyperthyroidism. This clonotype has ten or more counts. No antigen is known for it. Aged 18 to 65, hyperthyroidism patients had new diagnoses of under 2 months' duration. As diagnostic evidence, clinical symptoms, serum thyroxine, TRAb, thyroid ultrasound and orbital computed tomography were relied upon. CDR3 regions of TCR beta were amplified from RNA transcripts. Scientists carried out first-round RT-PCR using HTBI primers and then a second-round multiplex PCR. TCRdb ran MiXCR on the multiplex PCR reads and lists one entry per CDR3 protein. Among approximately 1.2 million distinct CDR3 sequences listed, around a third were seen once. Broader study findings: Detection in blood was also observed for most expanded thyroid clonotypes above 0.001 frequency. Ophthalmopathy could be told apart from stable hyperthyroidism by a 13-signature model (around 85% sensitivity, over 65% specificity).

Specimen: peripheral blood or thyroid tissue (not recorded which). The TCR originated in an adult man with Graves' hyperthyroidism.

In DNA, the CDR3 is TGCAGCGTTGTCGGTAGGGGCTCTGGAAACACCATATATTTT. It encodes CSVVGRGSGNTIYF. The chain uses TRBV29-1 and TRBJ1-3; a weak D match, TRBD1 (5 bases). The CDR3 is 14 residues long. V was shortened by 4 bases and J by 0 bases, with 10 bases between the two germline ends. Germline loops: CDR1 SQVTM, CDR2 ANQGSEA.